This note documents a single T cell receptor (beta chain) sequence. The antigen is unknown. Primers used in a second PCR of about 7 to 12 cycles were a sample-barcoded 5' primer and a J-beta primer mix. MiXCR was run by TCRdb on the 5' RACE reads, yielding one entry per CDR3 protein. Among 780,000 or so distinct CDR3 sequences, roughly 50% were seen once, and the ten largest hold about 26%. Germline CDR1 reads MNHEY; CDR2 reads SMNVEV (reference sequence). The V gene lost 3 bases and the J gene lost 0 bases, with 19 bases spanning the gap. The CDR3 loop spans 18 amino acids. Per sample, extraction of total RNA gave at least 5.5 micrograms in every case. The data derive from a study of blood T cells in healthy people across ages. Whole-study context: T cells yielded about one barcoded beta molecule per two cells through template switching.

Regarding the study as a whole: A greater number of naive CD4+ cells and higher diversity distinguished long-lived donors from aged donors. Diversity estimates drawn from one million T cells were deemed underestimates.

The chain employs TRBV27 and TRBJ2-3, with D hard to call. The clonotype comes from a man aged 35-49 years in good health. The specimen sequenced was blood. DNA for the CDR3: TGTGCCAGCAGTTTGCGGATTCGATGGTATACTAGCACAGATACGCAGTATTTT. Amino acid sequence: CASSLRIRWYTSTDTQYF.